This T cell receptor (beta chain) originates from a study of identical twins. Among all donors, each was a healthy Caucasian. TCRdb re-called the 5' RACE reads with MiXCR, one entry per CDR3 protein. This sample has about 530,000 distinct CDR3 sequences; 15% occur once, and the top ten carry roughly 0.42%. The sample was also linked to a second study, of yellow fever vaccine responses in identical twins.

The sample consisted of CD4+ T cells sorted from blood. The TCR sequence derives from a woman aged 18 to 35 in good health.

CDR3 amino acids: CSATGRSGGGDTQYF. Here the CDR3 DNA reads TGCAGTGCTACGGGGCGTAGCGGGGGGGGAGATACGCAGTATTTT. The chain has TRBV20-1 and TRBJ2-3; 11 bases are a match to TRBD2. The CDR3 covers 15 residues. Germline CDR1 reads DFQATT; CDR2 reads SNEGSKA (reference sequence). The trim removed 4 bases at V and 5 bases at J, leaving 8 bases unmatched.